This T cell receptor (beta chain) was found in a study of cytomegalovirus exposure and HLA in healthy donors. Findings and caveats of the study: CMV serostatus was the sole immune exposure data available. When a later analysis was performed, an Asian-associated ancestry cluster reportedly had fewer N-insertions than the roughly 700-donor mean.

PCR was performed using 60 Vbeta and 13 Jbeta primers. Using immunoSEQ multiplex PCR, the repertoire was profiled, and TCRdb retains in-frame clones only, with some absent. The table has some 150,000 clones, around 68% seen once. Regarding donors, all were healthy bone marrow donors. Germline V gives CDR1 SGHAT, CDR2 FQNNGV. This CDR3 comprises 17 residues. V lost 5 bases to trimming and J lost 4 bases; unmatched junction nucleotides: 10. Remarks on this clone: Its antigen is unknown.

The source is a man in his forties in good health and CMV-seronegative. The sample consisted of PBMCs. The chain has TRBV11-2 and TRBJ2-1, with 11 bases lining up with TRBD2. The CDR3 sequence: CASSPPSGTSGYNEQFF. CDR3 DNA sequence: TGTGCCAGCAGCCCCCCCTCCGGGACTAGCGGTTACAATGAGCAGTTCTTC.